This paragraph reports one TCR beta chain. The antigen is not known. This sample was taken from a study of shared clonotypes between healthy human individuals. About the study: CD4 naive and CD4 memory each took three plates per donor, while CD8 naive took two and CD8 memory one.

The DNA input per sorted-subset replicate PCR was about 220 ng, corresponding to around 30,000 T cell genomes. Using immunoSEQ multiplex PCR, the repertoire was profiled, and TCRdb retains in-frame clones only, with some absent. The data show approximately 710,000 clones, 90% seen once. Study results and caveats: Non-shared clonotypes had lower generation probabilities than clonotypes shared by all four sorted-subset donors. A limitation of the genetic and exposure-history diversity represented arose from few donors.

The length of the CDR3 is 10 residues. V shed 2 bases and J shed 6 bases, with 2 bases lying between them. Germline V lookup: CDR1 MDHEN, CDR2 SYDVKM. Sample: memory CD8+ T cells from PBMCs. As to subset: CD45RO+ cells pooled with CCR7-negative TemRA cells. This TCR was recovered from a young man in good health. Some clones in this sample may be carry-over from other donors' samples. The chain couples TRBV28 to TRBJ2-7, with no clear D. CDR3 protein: CASSLTEQYF. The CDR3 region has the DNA TGTGCCAGCAGTTTAACCGAGCAGTACTTC.